The next 18 T cell receptor beta chains were all read from a single sample in a study of T cell responses to AZD1222 COVID-19 vaccine. Measured with immunoSEQ multiplex PCR; TCRdb has only the in-frame clones, and not every one. The repertoire includes over 150,000 clones, about 90% of them detected once, and more than 9% sits in the top ten. The sequences come from peripheral blood, collected 28 days after the second AZD1222 dose. These receptors were taken from an adult who received the AZD1222 COVID-19 vaccine.

This rearrangement joins TRBV12-5 to TRBJ2-3, with D perhaps being TRBD1 or TRBD2 (5 bases each). This CDR3 spans 15 amino acids. Germline CDR1 LGHNT, CDR2 FRNRAP. Trimming removed 2 bases from V and 0 bases from J, with 9 bases in between. The DNA of the CDR3 is TGTGCTAGTGGTTTGACCCGGGACAGCACAGATACGCAGTATTTT. It yields the protein CASGLTRDSTDTQYF. The variable domain in full, with the rest retrieved from reference TRBV12-5 and TRBJ2-3, is DARVTQTPRHKVTEMGQEVTMRCQPILGHNTVFWYRQTMMQGLELLAYFRNRAPLDDSGMPKDRFSAEMPDATLATLKIQPSEPRDSAVYFCASGLTRDSTDTQYFGPGTRLTVL.

The chain links TRBV5-1 to TRBJ1-2; D gene uncertain. CDR3 size: 14 residues. V dropped 0 bases and J dropped 5 bases, with 11 bases sitting between them. CDR1 and CDR2 (germline): SGHRS, YFSETQ. The CDR3 protein is CASSLEQPRYGYTF. The DNA of the CDR3 is TGCGCCAGCAGCTTGGAACAGCCGAGGTATGGCTACACCTTC.

This clone was counted only a few times. The chain couples TRBV12-3 or TRBV12-4 to TRBJ1-1, with a tentative D call TRBD1 (5 bases). The CDR3 runs 13 residues. V was cut by 5 bases and J by 10 bases, with 17 bases left in between. The CDR3 DNA is TGTGCCAGCAGTCCCCGGGGGGTCGGCGGAGCTTTCTTT. Residues: CASSPRGVGGAFF.

The CDR3 DNA reads as TGTGCCAGTAGTACAACTCGCTTGAGCTCCTACAATGAGCAGTTCTTC. This gives the protein CASSTTRLSSYNEQFF. The chain has TRBV19 and TRBJ2-1; unclear D gene. Germline lookup yields CDR1 LNHDA and CDR2 SQIVND (reference sequence). The V and J ends lost 4 bases and 0 bases respectively, with 13 bases between them. This CDR3 has 16 residues.

This chain joins TRBV28 and TRBJ1-2; the match to TRBD1 covers 7 bases. V shed 5 bases and J 4 bases; nucleotides not matched to a gene: 10. The CDR3 length is 15 residues. Germline V gives CDR1 MDHEN, CDR2 SYDVKM. As DNA, the CDR3 is TGTGCCAGCAGTCCTCCTTCGGACAGGCTCTATGGCTACACCTTC. It encodes CASSPPSDRLYGYTF.

This chain connects TRBV11-2 to TRBJ2-1; tentatively, D is TRBD2 (6 bases). Germline-derived CDR1 and CDR2 are SGHAT and FQNNGV. The ends were cut back, 8 bases at V and 1 base at J, with 12 bases in the middle. This CDR3 region has 14 residues. The CDR3 nucleotides are TGTGCCAGCCTCGCGGGGATTTCCTACAATGAGCAGTTCTTC. Amino acids: CASLAGISYNEQFF.

The V gene is TRBV5-5, the J gene TRBJ2-1, with 10 positions matching TRBD2. V lost 0 bases, J lost 7 bases, and 7 bases stayed unmatched. This CDR3 has 16 residues. Looked up from germline, CDR1 is SGHKS and CDR2 is YYEKEE (reference sequence). In DNA, the CDR3 is TGTGCCAGCAGCTTGGGGCTAGCGGGGGAGTCAAATGAGCAGTTCTTC. This sequence encodes CASSLGLAGESNEQFF. The full variable domain, its missing parts supplied by reference TRBV5-5 and TRBJ2-1, is DAGVTQSPTHLIKTRGQQVTLRCSPISGHKSVSWYQQVLGQGPQFIFQYYEKEERGRGNFPDRFSARQFPNYSSELNVNALLLGDSALYLCASSLGLAGESNEQFFGPGTRLTVL.

This clone appeared a few times. The chain uses TRBV10-3 and TRBJ1-2, with 7 bases that match TRBD1. The length of the CDR3 is 16 residues. The V segment lost 4 bases and the J segment 0 bases; nucleotides outside the gene matches: 8. The germline CDR1 and CDR2 sequences are ENHRY and SYGVKD. CDR3 in DNA: TGTGCCATCAGTGTTAGGCAGGGGGATTCTAACTATGGCTACACCTTC. As protein: CAISVRQGDSNYGYTF.

In its sample, this clone was seen a few times. V usage is TRBV2 and J usage is TRBJ2-2; D is ambiguous. Germline V CDR1 and CDR2: SNHLY, FYNNEI. The CDR3 sequence is 16 residues long. V lost 4 bases and J 0 bases, leaving 12 bases between the germline ends. In nucleotides, the CDR3 is TGTGCCAGCAGTGTTGACACGTCAGCGAACACCGGGGAGCTGTTTTTT. This sequence encodes CASSVDTSANTGELFF.

The chain has TRBV30 and TRBJ1-4; the D gene is possibly TRBD1 (5 bases). Trimming shortened V by 3 bases and J by 5 bases, and 13 bases separated the two germline ends. The CDR3 runs to 14 residues. CDR1 is GTSNPN and CDR2 is SVGIG in the germline V gene (reference sequence). The CDR3 loop reads CAWSSQVMNEKLFF. The DNA of the CDR3 is TGTGCCTGGAGCTCACAGGTGATGAATGAAAAACTGTTTTTT.

The rearrangement uses TRBV18 and TRBJ2-7, with TRBD1 identical over 9 bases. Germline loops: CDR1 KGHSH, CDR2 LQKENI. J gave up 3 bases and V 1 base, and 1 base lay outside the gene matches. The CDR3 totals 14 residues. The CDR3 region has the DNA TGTGCCAGCTCACCACTGGGACAGGGCTACGAGCAGTACTTC. As protein: CASSPLGQGYEQYF. The variable domain in full, with the rest retrieved from reference TRBV18 and TRBJ2-7, is NAGVMQNPRHLVRRRGQEARLRCSPMKGHSHVYWYRQLPEEGLKFMVYLQKENIIDESGMPKERFSAEFPKEGPSILRIQQVVRGDSAAYFCASSPLGQGYEQYFGPGTRLTVT.

This clone was observed a single time. The chain couples TRBV10-2 to TRBJ2-7; no clear D. Trimming stripped 8 bases from V and 1 base from J, with 9 bases between. Germline V gene sequence: CDR1 WSHSY, CDR2 SAAADI. The CDR3 has 12 amino acids. CDR3 nucleotide sequence: TGCGCCAGCCCATTGGAGTCCTACGAGCAGTACTTC. Amino acids: CASPLESYEQYF.

V usage is TRBV7-2 and J usage is TRBJ1-6; tentatively, D is TRBD1 (6 bases). Germline assignment: CDR1 SGHTA and CDR2 FQGNSA. The CDR3 consists of 13 residues. Trimming shortened V by 6 bases and J by 7 bases, and 10 bases separated the two germline ends. The CDR3 region has the DNA TGTGCCAGCAGGGGGGCCTGGAATTCACCCCTCCACTTT. Protein sequence: CASRGAWNSPLHF.

Only a few counts were recorded for this clone. The chain couples TRBV24-1 to TRBJ2-3; D possibly uses TRBD1 or TRBD2 (5 bases each). This CDR3 has 16 amino acids. Trimming cost V 2 bases and J 2 bases, with 13 bases left between them. Per germline, CDR1 KGHDR and CDR2 SFDVKD. The CDR3 reads CATSDSLGAPTDTQYF. In nucleotides, the CDR3 is TGTGCCACCAGTGATTCACTAGGGGCCCCCACAGATACGCAGTATTTT.

The chain joins TRBV6-5 to TRBJ1-6; perhaps TRBD1 as D (5 bases). This CDR3 contains 13 residues. The V and J ends lost 8 bases and 14 bases respectively, with 19 bases between them. From germline, CDR1 is MNHEY and CDR2 SVGAGI. CDR3 loop: CASLRIGQGALHF. CDR3 bases: TGTGCCAGCCTCCGGATAGGTCAAGGGGCCCTCCACTTT.

The V and J genes are TRBV3-1 (or the pseudogene TRBV3-2) and TRBJ1-2, with 7 bases lining up with TRBD1. Germline values: CDR1 LGHDT, CDR2 YNNKEL (reference sequence). The CDR3 sequence is 14 residues long. J lost 2 bases, V lost 2 bases, and 2 bases had no gene match. This chain's CDR3 is CASSQTTGNYGYTF. In DNA form, the CDR3 reads TGTGCCAGCAGCCAAACGACAGGGAACTATGGCTACACCTTC.

This clone showed up just once. J is TRBJ2-1 and V is TRBV3-1 (or the pseudogene TRBV3-2); D gene uncertain. The CDR3 is 14 residues long. With 0 bases removed from V and 8 bases from J, the gap between germline ends came to 11 bases. In germline, CDR1 is LGHDT, CDR2 YNNKEL (reference sequence). Written as DNA, the CDR3 is TGTGCCAGCAGCCAAGATAGGCCGAGCGATGAGCAGTTCTTC. Its protein product is CASSQDRPSDEQFF.

The V and J genes are TRBV28 and TRBJ1-5; tentatively, D is TRBD1 (5 bases). In germline, CDR1 is MDHEN, CDR2 SYDVKM. The V and J ends lost 4 bases and 5 bases respectively, with 9 bases between them. The CDR3 is 13 residues long. The CDR3 region is CASSWGRDQPQHF. The CDR3 region has the DNA TGTGCCAGCAGTTGGGGGAGGGATCAGCCCCAGCATTTT.